This TCR beta chain came from a study of cytomegalovirus exposure and HLA in healthy donors. Study as a whole: The roughly 110 validation repertoires used the same platform as the roughly 670 first-cohort repertoires (as reported by a later analysis).

Sequencing was performed with immunoSEQ multiplex PCR; in TCRdb, only in-frame clones are kept and a portion is missing. The sample lists about 110,000 clones; approximately 89% were seen once. Study outcomes and limitations: One later analysis, an examination of the 100 to 150 validation repertoires, found that first-cohort TCR clusters tended to co-occur in them. The majority of TCR sequences were rare, yet some public TCRs appeared in many donors. A few chains linked to CMV were shown in vitro to be specific for CMV antigens.

A note on this clone: What it binds is unknown.

This TCR was recovered from a woman aged 18-29 years in good health and CMV-seronegative. What was sequenced was PBMCs.

Written as DNA, the CDR3 is TGTGCCAGCAGCTCCCGATCGGGACTGACGTTGGAGCAGTTCTTC. It codes for CASSSRSGLTLEQFF. The chain employs TRBV7-2 and TRBJ2-1; D perhaps matches TRBD2 (6 bases). Trimming left V 4 bases short and J 10 bases short, with 20 bases between. The CDR3 covers 15 residues. Per the germline V gene, CDR1 is SGHTA and CDR2 is FQGNSA.